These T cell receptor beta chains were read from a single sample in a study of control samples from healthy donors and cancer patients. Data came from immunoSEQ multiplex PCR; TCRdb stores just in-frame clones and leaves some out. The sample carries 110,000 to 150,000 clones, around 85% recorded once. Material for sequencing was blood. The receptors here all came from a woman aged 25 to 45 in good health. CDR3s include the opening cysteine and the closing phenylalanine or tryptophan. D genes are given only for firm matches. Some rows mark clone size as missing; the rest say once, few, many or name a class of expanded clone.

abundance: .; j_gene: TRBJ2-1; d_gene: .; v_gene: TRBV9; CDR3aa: CAVGRNYNEQFF; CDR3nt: TGTGCCGTGGGCAGAAACTACAATGAGCAGTTCTTC
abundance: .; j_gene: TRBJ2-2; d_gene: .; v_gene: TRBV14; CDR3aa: CASSRVEWAGELFF; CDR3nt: TGTGCCAGCAGCCGGGTGGAGTGGGCCGGGGAGCTGTTTTTT
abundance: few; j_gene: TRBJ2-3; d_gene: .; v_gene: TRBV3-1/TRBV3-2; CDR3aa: CASSQDLSGAWADTQYF; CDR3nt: TGTGCCAGCAGCCAAGATCTGTCCGGGGCGTGGGCAGATACGCAGTATTTT
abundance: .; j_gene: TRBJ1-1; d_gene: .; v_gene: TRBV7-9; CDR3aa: CASSLLEGAEAFF; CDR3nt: TGTGCCAGCAGCTTATTGGAGGGCGCTGAAGCTTTCTTT
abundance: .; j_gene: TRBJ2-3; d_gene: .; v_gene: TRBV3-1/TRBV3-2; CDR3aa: CASSQEKPGITDTQYF; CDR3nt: TGTGCCAGCAGCCAAGAAAAGCCAGGGATTACAGATACGCAGTATTTT
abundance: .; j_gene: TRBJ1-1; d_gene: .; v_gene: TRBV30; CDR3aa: CAWSSLRGGAGTEAFF; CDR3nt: TGTGCCTGGAGTTCCCTCCGGGGGGGCGCGGGGACTGAAGCTTTCTTT
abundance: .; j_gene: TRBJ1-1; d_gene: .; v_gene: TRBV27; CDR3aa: CASSFWENTEAFF; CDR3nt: TGTGCCAGCAGTTTTTGGGAGAACACTGAAGCTTTCTTT
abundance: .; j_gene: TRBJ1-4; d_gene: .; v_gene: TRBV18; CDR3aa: CASSENGGNEKLFF; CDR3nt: TGTGCCAGCTCAGAAAACGGGGGGAATGAAAAACTGTTTTTT
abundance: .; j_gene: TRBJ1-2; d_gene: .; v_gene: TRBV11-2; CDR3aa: CASSLASDGYTF; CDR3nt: TGTGCCAGCAGCTTAGCATCGGATGGCTACACCTTC
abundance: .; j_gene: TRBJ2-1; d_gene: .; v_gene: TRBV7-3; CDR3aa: CASSLKAGEFF; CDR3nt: TGTGCCAGCAGCTTAAAGGCCGGCGAGTTCTTC
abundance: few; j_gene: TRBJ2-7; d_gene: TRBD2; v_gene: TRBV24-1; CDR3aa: CATSDAGTSGTYEQYF; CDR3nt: TGTGCCACCAGTGATGCCGGGACTAGCGGTACCTACGAGCAGTACTTC
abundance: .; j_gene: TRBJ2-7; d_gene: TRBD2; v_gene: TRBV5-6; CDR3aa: CASSLGLAGGRRSYEQYF; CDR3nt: TGTGCCAGCAGCTTGGGACTAGCGGGAGGGAGAAGGTCCTACGAGCAGTACTTC
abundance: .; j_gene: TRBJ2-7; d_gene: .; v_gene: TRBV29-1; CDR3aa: CSVLEVGQPYEQYF; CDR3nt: TGCAGCGTTCTAGAGGTTGGGCAGCCATACGAGCAGTACTTC
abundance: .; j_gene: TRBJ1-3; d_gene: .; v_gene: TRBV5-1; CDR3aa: CASSLIQASSGNTIYF; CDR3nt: TGCGCCAGCAGCTTGATACAGGCGAGCTCTGGAAACACCATATATTTT
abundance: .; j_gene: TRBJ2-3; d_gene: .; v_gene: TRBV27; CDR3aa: CASAPRRTDTQYF; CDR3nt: TGTGCCAGCGCCCCACGCAGGACAGATACGCAGTATTTT
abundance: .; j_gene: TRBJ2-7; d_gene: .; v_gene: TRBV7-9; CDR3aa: CASSSELDSHEQYF; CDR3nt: TGTGCCAGCAGCTCCGAATTGGACAGTCACGAGCAGTACTTC
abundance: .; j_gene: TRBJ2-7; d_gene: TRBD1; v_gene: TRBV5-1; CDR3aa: CASSLAQGDPYEQYF; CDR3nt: TGCGCCAGCAGCTTGGCACAGGGGGATCCCTACGAGCAGTACTTC
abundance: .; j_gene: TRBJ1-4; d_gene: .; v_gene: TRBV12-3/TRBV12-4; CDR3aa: CASSYRIFEKLFF; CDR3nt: TGTGCCAGCAGTTATCGGATCTTTGAAAAACTGTTTTTT
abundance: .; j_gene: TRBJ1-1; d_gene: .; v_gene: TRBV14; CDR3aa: CASSHIQGVEAFF; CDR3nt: TGTGCCAGCAGCCATATACAGGGAGTTGAAGCTTTCTTT
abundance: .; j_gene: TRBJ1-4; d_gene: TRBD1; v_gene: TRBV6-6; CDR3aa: CASTVDRGLRNEKLFF; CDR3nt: TGTGCCAGCACCGTTGACAGGGGGCTAAGGAATGAAAAACTGTTTTTT
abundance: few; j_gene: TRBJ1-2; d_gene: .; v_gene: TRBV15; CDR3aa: CATSRSRHEGYQTF; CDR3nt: TGTGCCACCAGCAGAAGCAGGCATGAGGGGTATCAGACCTTC
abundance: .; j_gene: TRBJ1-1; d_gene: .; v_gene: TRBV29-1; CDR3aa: CSVLTAVTEAFF; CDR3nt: TGCAGCGTTTTGACGGCGGTCACTGAAGCTTTCTTT
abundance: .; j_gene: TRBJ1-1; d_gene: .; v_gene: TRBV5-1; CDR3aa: CASSPLAGGVTEAFF; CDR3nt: TGCGCCAGCAGCCCCTTGGCGGGGGGCGTCACTGAAGCTTTCTTT